Following are 4 T cell receptor beta chains from one sample sequenced in a study of blood T cell repertoires in COVID-19. Libraries were prepared by immunoSEQ multiplex PCR; TCRdb keeps only in-frame clonotypes and omits some of them. The sample holds about 220,000 clones, roughly 75% seen once. Sequencing used peripheral blood. All receptors derive from a woman in her 70s with acute or convalescent COVID-19.

As concerns this clone: The junction differs from germline at one of its ends, possibly a read error. V gene TRBV3-1 (or the pseudogene TRBV3-2) combines with J gene TRBJ2-3, with 8 bases lining up with TRBD2. Germline V CDR1 and CDR2: LGHDT, YNNKEL (reference sequence). The CDR3 consists of 13 residues. CDR3 sequence reads: CASSRTSIDTQYF. The CDR3 coding sequence is TGTGCCAGCAGCAGGACTAGCATAGATACGCAGTATTTT.

This sequence joins TRBV4-3 and TRBJ2-3; TRBD2 agrees at 9 bases. Trimming cost V 5 bases and J 7 bases; bases outside gene matches: 10. The V gene's germline CDR1 is LGHNA and CDR2 YSLEER. This CDR3 contains 15 residues. CDR3 protein: CASSEGQSGGNTQYF. In nucleotides, the CDR3 is TGCGCCAGCAGCGAAGGACAGAGCGGGGGGAATACGCAGTATTTT.

The chain has TRBV15 and TRBJ1-2, with a weak D call TRBD1 (6 bases). This CDR3 has 14 amino acids. Trimming stripped 0 bases from V and 6 bases from J, with 11 bases between. The germline CDR1 and CDR2 sequences are LNHNV and YYDKDF (reference sequence). The CDR3 is CATSRETGLDGYTF. Here the CDR3 DNA reads TGTGCCACCAGCAGAGAGACAGGTTTGGATGGCTACACCTTC.

This clone occurred once. The chain carries TRBV24-1 and TRBJ2-3, with TRBD1 matching over 7 bases. The CDR3 length is 17 residues. The germline V gene encodes CDR1 KGHDR and CDR2 SFDVKD. V lost 3 bases and J lost 4; bases outside the gene matches: 12. CDR3 sequence: CATSDVGQSYGPDTQYF. In DNA form, the CDR3 reads TGTGCCACCAGTGATGTGGGACAGTCGTATGGTCCAGATACGCAGTATTTT.